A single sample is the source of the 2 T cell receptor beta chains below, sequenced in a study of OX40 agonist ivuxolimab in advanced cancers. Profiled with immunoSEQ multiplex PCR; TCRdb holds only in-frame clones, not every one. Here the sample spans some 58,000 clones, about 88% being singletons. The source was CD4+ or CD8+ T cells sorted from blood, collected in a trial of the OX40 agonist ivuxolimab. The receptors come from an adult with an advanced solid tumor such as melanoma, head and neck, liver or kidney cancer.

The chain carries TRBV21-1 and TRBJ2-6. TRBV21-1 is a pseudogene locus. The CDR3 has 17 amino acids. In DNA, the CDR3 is TGTGCCAGCAGAACGGGGCCCCCCTCCTCTGGGGCCAACGTCCTGACTTTC. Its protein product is CASRTGPPSSGANVLTF.

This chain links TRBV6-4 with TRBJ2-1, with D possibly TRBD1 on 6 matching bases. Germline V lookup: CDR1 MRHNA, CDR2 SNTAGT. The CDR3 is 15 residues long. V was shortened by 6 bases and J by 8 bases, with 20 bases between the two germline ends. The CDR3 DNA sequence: TGTGCCAGCAGCCTCACAGGGAGAGTTCGGGATGAGCAGTTCTTC. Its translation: CASSLTGRVRDEQFF.